The 9 T cell receptor beta chains listed next were all sequenced from one sample in a study of blood T cells in healthy people across ages. PCR was performed a second time for roughly 7 to 11 cycles using a sample-barcoded 5' primer and a J-beta primer mix. TCRdb independently ran MiXCR on the 5' RACE reads; one entry per CDR3 protein. The sample holds about 590,000 distinct CDR3 sequences, approximately 30% seen once. Material: blood. These receptors originate from a woman aged 80 or over in good health.

J is TRBJ1-1 and V is TRBV10-3, with D possibly matching TRBD1 (6 bases). The CDR3 sequence is 14 residues long. V was pared by 3 bases and J by 3 bases, with 11 bases between. Germline loops: CDR1 ENHRY, CDR2 SYGVKD. The CDR3 reads CAISDPNRDTEAFF. CDR3 in DNA: TGTGCCATCAGTGACCCAAACAGGGACACTGAAGCTTTCTTT.

This clonotype was seen ten or more times. CDR3 nucleotide sequence: TGTGCCAGCAGCCTCAGGGACCGGGAGCGTGAAAAACTGTTTTTT. It is translated as CASSLRDREREKLFF. This chain connects TRBV7-2 to TRBJ1-4, with a weak D call TRBD1 (5 bases). CDR1 SGHTA and CDR2 FQGNSA come from the germline V gene. Trimming pared 5 bases from V and 7 bases from J, leaving 17 bases between. CDR3 length: 15 residues.

In this sample, this clonotype turned up many times. The chain uses TRBV6-1 and TRBJ1-2; the D gene is possibly TRBD1 (6 bases). Germline loops: CDR1 MNHNS, CDR2 SASEGT. V lost 4 bases, J lost 1 base, and 7 bases lay in between. The CDR3 contains 13 residues. This CDR3 reads CASSGTVNYGYTF. The CDR3 nucleotides are TGTGCCAGCAGTGGGACAGTTAACTATGGCTACACCTTC.

This chain links TRBV7-2 with TRBJ2-3, with TRBD1 matching 7 bases. This CDR3 region has 16 residues. Losses at the gene ends were 0 bases for V and 5 bases for J; bases not matched to a gene: 8. CDR1 SGHTA and CDR2 FQGNSA come from the germline V gene. CDR3 sequence reads: CASSLAGTAGGDTQYF. In DNA form, the CDR3 reads TGTGCCAGCAGCTTAGCGGGGACAGCCGGCGGAGATACGCAGTATTTT.

The V and J genes are TRBV25-1 and TRBJ1-1; D is unresolved. V was cut by 6 bases and J by 6 bases, with 8 bases left in between. The CDR3 is made up of 11 amino acids. The germline CDR1 and CDR2 sequences are MGHDK and SYGVNS. The DNA of the CDR3 is TGTGCCAGCAGAGAGCTCGCTGAAGCTTTCTTT. Translation: CASRELAEAFF.

This clonotype was found a few times. The chain links TRBV7-8 to TRBJ1-2, with D perhaps TRBD1 (6 bases). The germline gives CDR1 SGHVS, CDR2 FQNEAQ. The CDR3 covers 15 residues. V was shortened by 5 bases and J by 3 bases, with 16 bases between the two germline ends. CDR3 coding DNA: TGTGCCAGCAGCCGAGGGGGAGGGGTTGACTATGGCTACACCTTC. It translates to CASSRGGGVDYGYTF.

The genes are TRBV19 and TRBJ1-3; D remains unclear. Looked up from germline, CDR1 is LNHDA and CDR2 is SQIVND (reference sequence). The V and J ends lost 2 bases and 0 bases respectively, with 8 bases between them. This CDR3 has 15 amino acids. The chain's CDR3 is CASSINTFSGNTIYF. In nucleotides, the CDR3 is TGTGCCAGTAGTATAAACACCTTCTCTGGAAACACCATATATTTT. Full variable domain (missing parts from reference TRBV19 and TRBJ1-3): DGGITQSPKYLFRKEGQNVTLSCEQNLNHDAMYWYRQDPGQGLRLIYYSQIVNDFQKGDIAEGYSVSREKKESFPLTVTSAQKNPTAFYLCASSINTFSGNTIYFGEGSWLTVV.

This chain links TRBV29-1 with TRBJ2-1; TRBD1 or TRBD2 may be the D gene (5 bases each). Per germline, CDR1 SQVTM and CDR2 ANQGSEA. The CDR3 runs to 11 residues. V was shortened by 7 bases and J by 13 bases, with 17 bases between the two germline ends. This CDR3 reads CSAGQKGTQFF. CDR3 sequence (DNA): TGCAGCGCCGGGCAGAAAGGGACCCAGTTCTTC.

The J gene is TRBJ1-1, the V gene TRBV20-1, with TRBD1 identical over 11 bases. The J segment lost 2 bases and the V segment lost 1 base, leaving 6 bases of the junction unmatched. The CDR3 spans 16 residues. Germline V gene data show CDR1 as DFQATT and CDR2 as SNEGSKA (reference sequence). CDR3 coding DNA: TGCAGTGCTAGAGTTGCCGGGACAGGGGGAAACACTGAAGCTTTCTTT. Translation: CSARVAGTGGNTEAFF.